The rows below give T cell receptor beta chains drawn from one sample of a study of cytomegalovirus exposure and HLA in healthy donors. Assay used: immunoSEQ multiplex PCR; TCRdb lists only in-frame clones, some missing. The sample holds more than 95,000 clones, roughly 89% seen once. The sample consisted of PBMCs. The receptors were sampled from a woman under 30 in good health and CMV-seronegative. Each CDR3 is given with its conserved first and last residue. Fields, in order: J gene, V gene, D gene, clone size, CDR3 protein, CDR3 DNA. A D gene is named only where the DNA matches it firmly. Size tells how often a clone was seen (once, few, many) or the class of an expanded clone, and some rows leave it out.

TRBJ2-7,TRBV7-5,NA,NA,CVRSRTSGSRIPLYEQYF,TGTGTCAGAAGCCGGACTAGCGGGAGCAGAATCCCCTTATACGAGCAGTACTTC
TRBJ2-2,TRBV9,NA,NA,CASSVVGQRAGELFF,TGTGCCAGCAGCGTAGTTGGCCAGCGGGCCGGGGAGCTGTTTTTT
TRBJ1-1,TRBV12-5,NA,few,CASAIRGFEAFF,TGTGCTAGTGCCATTAGAGGATTTGAAGCTTTCTTT
TRBJ2-2,TRBV19,TRBD2,NA,CASKAGVNTGELFF,TGTGCCAGTAAGGCGGGAGTAAACACCGGGGAGCTGTTTTTT
TRBJ2-7,TRBV13,TRBD1,NA,CASRRQGAYEQYF,TGTGCCAGCAGGAGGCAGGGGGCTTACGAGCAGTACTTC
TRBJ2-7,TRBV5-1,TRBD2,NA,CASSYVAGGGEQYF,TGCGCCAGCAGCTACGTAGCGGGAGGTGGGGAGCAGTACTTC
TRBJ2-7,TRBV11-3,TRBD2,NA,CASSAGLAGGSYEQYF,TGTGCCAGCAGCGCCGGACTAGCGGGAGGCTCCTACGAGCAGTACTTC
TRBJ2-1,TRBV28,TRBD2,NA,CASSAGGPSNEQFF,TGTGCCAGTTCTGCGGGAGGGCCCTCCAATGAGCAGTTCTTC
TRBJ2-2,TRBV11-3,TRBD2,few,CASSLRESVTGELFF,TGTGCCAGCAGCTTGCGGGAGAGTGTTACCGGGGAGCTGTTTTTT
TRBJ2-7,TRBV7-3,NA,NA,CASSPSVGGHPEF,TGTGCCAGCAGCCCATCCGTGGGGGGTCACCCCGAATTC
TRBJ2-7,TRBV4-1,TRBD1,NA,CASSQTTGEFGEQYF,TGCGCCAGCAGCCAGACCACAGGGGAGTTTGGGGAGCAGTACTTC
TRBJ2-3,TRBV29-1,TRBD1,NA,CSVATGGAADTQYF,TGCAGCGTCGCAACAGGGGGCGCGGCAGATACGCAGTATTTT
TRBJ2-2,TRBV28,NA,NA,CASSPRGTGAGELFF,TGTGCCAGCAGTCCCCGGGGGACGGGCGCCGGGGAGCTGTTTTTT
TRBJ2-1,TRBV5-6,TRBD2,NA,CASSTGLASYNEQFF,TGTGCCAGCAGCACTGGACTAGCGTCCTACAATGAGCAGTTCTTC
TRBJ2-4,TRBV2,TRBD1,NA,CASLGTGGWDIQYF,TGTGCCAGCTTGGGGACAGGGGGATGGGACATTCAGTACTTC
TRBJ1-1,TRBV14,NA,NA,CASSPIRGLNTEAFF,TGTGCCAGCAGCCCTATCAGGGGATTGAACACTGAAGCTTTCTTT